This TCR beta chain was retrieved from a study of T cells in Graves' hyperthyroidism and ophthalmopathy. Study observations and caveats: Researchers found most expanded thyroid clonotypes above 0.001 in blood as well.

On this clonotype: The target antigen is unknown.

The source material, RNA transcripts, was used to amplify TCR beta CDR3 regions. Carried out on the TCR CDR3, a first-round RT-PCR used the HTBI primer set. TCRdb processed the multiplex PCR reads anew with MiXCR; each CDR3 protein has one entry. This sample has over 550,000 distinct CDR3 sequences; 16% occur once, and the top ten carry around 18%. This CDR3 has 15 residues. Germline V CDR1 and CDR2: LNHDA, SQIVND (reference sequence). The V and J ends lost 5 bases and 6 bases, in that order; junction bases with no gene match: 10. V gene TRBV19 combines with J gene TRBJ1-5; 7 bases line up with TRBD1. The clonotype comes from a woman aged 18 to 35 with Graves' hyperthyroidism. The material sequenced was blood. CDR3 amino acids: CASSLQTGLGQPQHF. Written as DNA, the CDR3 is TGTGCCAGTAGTTTACAGACAGGGCTTGGTCAGCCCCAGCATTTT.